The 27 T cell receptor beta chains below all came from one sample that was sequenced in a study of human T cells and chemical hapten exposure. Each CDR3 protein is one row after TCRdb ran MiXCR on the RACE reads. The sample lists fewer than 400,000 distinct CDR3 sequences; under 9% were seen once. The time point is: patch test 1, 2 weeks after DPC sensitization. Described treatment: therapeutic diphenylcyclopropenone sensitization with weekly scalp DPC. The input for sequencing was whole blood, taken in connection with sensitization to the hapten diphenylcyclopropenone (DPC). The receptors come from a woman between 18 and 30 years old with alopecia areata. Some clones in this sample may be carry-over from other donors' samples.

This clonotype occurred many times. V is TRBV5-6 and J is TRBJ1-6; tentative D call: TRBD1 (5 bases). Trimming removed 6 bases at V and 14 bases at J, with 21 bases between. This CDR3 is built from 14 residues. The germline V gene has CDR1 SGHDT and CDR2 YYEEEE. The DNA for the CDR3 is TGTGCCAGCATTCAGATCGGGGCCCGTAAAGCCCTCCACTTT. Its protein is CASIQIGARKALHF.

At least ten counts were recorded for this clonotype. The V and J genes are TRBV3-1 and TRBJ2-3; no definite D call. Trimming cost V 1 base and J 3 bases, with 11 bases left between them. Germline CDR1 and CDR2: LGHDT and YNNKEL (reference sequence). This CDR3 region has 15 residues. In DNA, the CDR3 is TGTGCCAGCAGCCAAGCGGACCTAAAGACAGATACGCAGTATTTT. As protein: CASSQADLKTDTQYF.

This clonotype was counted many times. The rearrangement uses TRBV4-3 and TRBJ2-3, with 12 nucleotides matching TRBD1. Germline-derived CDR1 and CDR2 are LGHNA and YSLEER. V was pared by 0 bases and J by 3 bases, with 7 bases of the junction left unmatched. This CDR3 contains 18 residues. The CDR3 nucleotides read TGCGCCAGCAGCCAAGATTCATCGGGACAGGGGGCAACAGATACGCAGTATTTT. Translation: CASSQDSSGQGATDTQYF.

This clonotype appeared many times. The chain uses TRBV6-2 or TRBV6-3 and TRBJ1-2; D may be TRBD1 (5 bases). The CDR3 extends over 12 amino acids. The germline gives CDR1 MNHEY, CDR2 SVGEGT. Trimming stripped 7 bases from V and 5 bases from J, with 11 bases between. The CDR3 DNA reads as TGTGCCAGCACCCAAGGGGCGTATGGCTACACCTTC. It translates to CASTQGAYGYTF.

The table lists this clonotype with a few counts. The chain couples TRBV12-3 or TRBV12-4 to TRBJ2-5; 9 nucleotides line up with TRBD2. The CDR3 length is 14 residues. J gave up 4 bases and V 5 bases, and 5 bases lay outside the gene matches. The CDR3 loop is CASSSGGIPETQYF. CDR3 DNA: TGTGCCAGCAGTAGCGGGGGGATCCCAGAGACCCAGTACTTC.

This clonotype was detected ten times or more. V gene TRBV11-2 combines with J gene TRBJ1-2; D is undetermined. Germline V gene lookup returns CDR1 SGHAT and CDR2 FQNNGV. This CDR3 has 15 residues. With 5 bases removed from V and 3 bases from J, the gap between germline ends came to 16 bases. CDR3 DNA sequence: TGTGCCAGCAGCAACACGTTGGCCCCCTACTATGGCTACACCTTC. Translation: CASSNTLAPYYGYTF.

This clonotype was seen many times. This chain uses TRBV6-2 or TRBV6-3 with TRBJ1-1; D gene unclear. V was cut by 8 bases and J by 10 bases, with 23 bases left in between. The CDR3 covers 14 residues. CDR1 and CDR2 (germline): MNHEY, SVGEGT. CDR3 DNA sequence: TGTGCCAGCGCAAATCCCGGGAGGTACTTCGGAGCTTTCTTT. It specifies CASANPGRYFGAFF.

This clonotype was observed at least ten times. The CDR3 DNA reads TGCGCCAGCAGCCAAGATGCGAAACCCACAGATACGCAGTATTTT. Its translation: CASSQDAKPTDTQYF. This chain uses TRBV4-3 with TRBJ2-3; D is unclear. The CDR3 contains 15 residues. Between the trimmed V and J ends, which lost 0 bases and 2 bases, there was a span of 9 bases. Germline CDR1 and CDR2: LGHNA and YSLEER.

This clonotype was seen ten or more times. The CDR3 DNA is TGTGCCAGCAGCTCCCTAGGGACGGAAGAGACCCAGTACTTC. As protein: CASSSLGTEETQYF. The chain uses TRBV13 and TRBJ2-5; D may be TRBD1 or TRBD2 (5 bases each). Germline CDR1 and CDR2: PRHDT and FYEKMQ (reference sequence). Between the trimmed V and J ends, which lost 4 bases and 3 bases, there was a span of 12 bases. CDR3 length equals 14 residues.

This clonotype was detected many times. The chain is built from TRBV24-1 and TRBJ1-4; D is ambiguous. Trimming shortened V by 11 bases and J by 11 bases, and 11 bases separated the two germline ends. This CDR3 has 10 amino acids. Looked up from germline, CDR1 is KGHDR and CDR2 is SFDVKD. This CDR3 reads CAISAVKLFF. The CDR3 nucleotides are TGTGCCATTTCGGCAGTTAAACTGTTTTTT.

The chain's CDR3 is CASSYQQGDHNEKLFF. The DNA for the CDR3 is TGTGCCAGCAGTTACCAACAGGGAGATCATAATGAAAAACTGTTTTTT. J is TRBJ1-4 and V is TRBV6-5; possibly TRBD1 for D (6 bases). CDR1 and CDR2 (germline): MNHEY, SVGAGI. Deletions cut 2 bases from V and 4 bases from J, with 14 bases between. This CDR3 has 16 amino acids.

This clonotype has a handful of counts. The chain joins TRBV7-2 to TRBJ2-4, with a weak D call TRBD2 (6 bases). The V end was cut by 2 bases, the J end by 7 bases, with 15 bases between. CDR1 is SGHTA and CDR2 is FQGNSA in the germline V gene. This CDR3 spans 15 amino acids. Here the CDR3 reads CASSLQVQRGNIQYF. The CDR3 DNA reads as TGTGCCAGCAGCTTACAGGTACAACGGGGGAACATTCAGTACTTC.

There are many counts of this clonotype. In DNA, the CDR3 is TGTGCCAGCAGTGAAGAGGACTTCGGTGAGCAGTTCTTC. It encodes CASSEEDFGEQFF. The chain carries TRBV2 and TRBJ2-1, with D perhaps TRBD2 (5 bases). V lost 1 base, J lost 9 bases, and 10 bases lay in between. Germline V gives CDR1 SNHLY, CDR2 FYNNEI. The CDR3 has 13 residues.

The sample holds a few counts of this clonotype. The rearrangement joins TRBV7-2 to TRBJ1-6; tentatively, D is TRBD1 (6 bases). Trimming removed 2 bases at V and 8 bases at J, with 13 bases between. The CDR3 is 15 residues long. Per germline, CDR1 SGHTA and CDR2 FQGNSA. CDR3: CASSLTTGGDSPLHF. In DNA, the CDR3 is TGTGCCAGCAGCTTAACGACAGGAGGAGATTCACCCCTCCACTTT.

CDR3 nucleotides: TGTGCCAGCAGCCTACAGGGGGCGAATAATTCACCCCTCCACTTT. This gives the protein CASSLQGANNSPLHF. V and J are TRBV7-2 and TRBJ1-6, with 9 bases fitting TRBD1. From germline, CDR1 is SGHTA and CDR2 FQGNSA. There are 15 residues in the CDR3. Trimming removed 5 bases from V and 5 bases from J; junction bases left unmatched: 4.

This clonotype was recorded a few times. The CDR3 loop reads CASSQDSDTRSYDGYTF. CDR3 sequence (DNA): TGCGCCAGCAGCCAAGATTCGGACACTAGATCGTACGATGGCTACACCTTC. J is TRBJ1-2 and V is TRBV4-3; D may be TRBD1 (5 bases). Germline assignment: CDR1 LGHNA and CDR2 YSLEER. The CDR3 runs to 17 residues. Trimming stripped 0 bases from V and 6 bases from J, with 20 bases between.

This chain connects TRBV9 to TRBJ1-6; tentatively, D is TRBD1 (6 bases). Germline CDR1 SGDLS, CDR2 YYNGEE. The V and J ends lost 4 bases and 5 bases respectively, with 16 bases between them. This CDR3 has 16 residues. As DNA, the CDR3 is TGTGCCAGCAGCCCCAGCCGGACAGCTAATAATTCACCCCTCCACTTT. Translation gives CASSPSRTANNSPLHF.

This clonotype has a count of ten or more. The V gene is TRBV6-4, the J gene TRBJ2-2, with D possibly being TRBD2 (5 bases). Trimming took off 3 bases at V and 2 bases at J, with 13 bases between the two ends. Germline V CDR1 and CDR2: MRHNA, SNTAGT. The CDR3 runs to 16 residues. The CDR3 loop is CASSESSGDNTGELFF. The CDR3 DNA follows: TGTGCCAGCAGTGAGTCCAGCGGCGATAACACCGGGGAGCTGTTTTTT.

This clonotype showed up just a few times. The genes are TRBV20-1 and TRBJ1-1; weak D call: TRBD1 (6 bases). Germline loops: CDR1 DFQATT, CDR2 SNEGSKA (reference sequence). V was pared by 3 bases and J by 0 bases, with 11 bases between. This CDR3 is 14 amino acids long. The CDR3 nucleotides are TGCAGTGCTAGCGATGCAGGGGTGAACACTGAAGCTTTCTTT. This translates into CSASDAGVNTEAFF.

This clonotype turned up a few times. Here the CDR3 DNA reads TGTGCCAGCAGTGAAGGGGAGCTTTATGGCTACACCTTC. This encodes CASSEGELYGYTF. The chain links TRBV2 to TRBJ1-2, with D unclear. Germline-derived CDR1 and CDR2 are SNHLY and FYNNEI. V dropped 1 base and J dropped 5 bases, with 8 bases sitting between them. The CDR3 loop spans 13 amino acids.

The rearrangement links TRBV6-5 to TRBJ1-2; possible D gene TRBD1, 6 bases. This CDR3 is built from 17 residues. V was cut by 6 bases and J by 5 bases, with 25 bases left in between. CDR1 and CDR2 from the germline V gene are MNHEY and SVGAGI. The CDR3 nucleotides are TGTGCCAGCAGCCCTATTCGGGGGCAGGGAATTGGATATGGCTACACCTTC. Translating gives CASSPIRGQGIGYGYTF.

The CDR3 region is CASSYQGSFTGTTAWGAKNIQYF. The CDR3, as DNA: TGTGCCAGCAGTTACCAGGGTAGTTTCACCGGGACAACCGCTTGGGGAGCCAAAAACATTCAGTACTTC. The gene calls are TRBV6-2 or TRBV6-3 and TRBJ2-4; a possible D gene is TRBD1 (6 bases). Deletions cut 2 bases from V and 0 bases from J, with 32 bases between. The germline V gene has CDR1 MNHEY and CDR2 SVGEGT. The CDR3 consists of 23 residues.

At least ten counts were recorded for this clonotype. The genes are TRBV11-1 and TRBJ1-1, with D possibly matching TRBD1 (5 bases). Per germline, CDR1 SGHAT and CDR2 FQDESV (reference sequence). The CDR3 sequence is 15 residues long. With 3 bases removed from V and 4 bases from J, the gap between germline ends came to 15 bases. Here the CDR3 reads CASSFSSGQGTEAFF. DNA of the CDR3: TGTGCCAGCAGCTTTTCTTCAGGGCAGGGCACTGAAGCTTTCTTT.

The chain combines TRBV6-4 with TRBJ2-1; D remains unclear. The CDR3 runs to 13 residues. The V end lost 4 bases, the J end lost 8 bases, and 12 bases lay between the germline ends. CDR1 MRHNA and CDR2 SNTAGT come from the germline V gene. The CDR3 DNA reads as TGTGCCAGCAGTGCCTCATACGGGCATGAGCAGTTCTTC. It specifies CASSASYGHEQFF.

This clonotype was observed many times. The chain combines TRBV4-2 with TRBJ2-7; 7 bases fit TRBD1. This CDR3 has 16 amino acids. Germline V gene data show CDR1 as LGHNA and CDR2 as YNFKEQ. Trimming took 2 bases from V and 3 from J; bases not matched to a gene: 10. In DNA form, the CDR3 reads TGTGCCAGCAGCCAAACCGAGGGGACAGAGTACTACGAGCAGTACTTC. Translated: CASSQTEGTEYYEQYF.

This clonotype was counted only a few times. This chain uses TRBV6-5 with TRBJ2-3, with TRBD2 identical over 9 bases. CDR1 MNHEY and CDR2 SVGAGI come from the germline V gene. J gave up 6 bases and V 4 bases, and 8 bases lay outside the gene matches. This CDR3 has 15 residues. CDR3 residues: CASSSGGGGLDTQYF. CDR3 nucleotide sequence: TGTGCCAGCAGTTCCGGCGGGGGGGGCCTGGATACGCAGTATTTT.

Only a few counts were recorded for this clonotype. The chain joins TRBV2 to TRBJ1-4, with 10 nucleotides matching TRBD1. Germline CDR1 reads SNHLY; CDR2 reads FYNNEI. V shed 6 bases and J 10 bases; nucleotides not matched to a gene: 5. This CDR3 has 13 residues. CDR3 DNA sequence: TGTGCCAGCAGGACAGGGGGCGTAGGAAAACTGTTTTTT. This encodes CASRTGGVGKLFF.